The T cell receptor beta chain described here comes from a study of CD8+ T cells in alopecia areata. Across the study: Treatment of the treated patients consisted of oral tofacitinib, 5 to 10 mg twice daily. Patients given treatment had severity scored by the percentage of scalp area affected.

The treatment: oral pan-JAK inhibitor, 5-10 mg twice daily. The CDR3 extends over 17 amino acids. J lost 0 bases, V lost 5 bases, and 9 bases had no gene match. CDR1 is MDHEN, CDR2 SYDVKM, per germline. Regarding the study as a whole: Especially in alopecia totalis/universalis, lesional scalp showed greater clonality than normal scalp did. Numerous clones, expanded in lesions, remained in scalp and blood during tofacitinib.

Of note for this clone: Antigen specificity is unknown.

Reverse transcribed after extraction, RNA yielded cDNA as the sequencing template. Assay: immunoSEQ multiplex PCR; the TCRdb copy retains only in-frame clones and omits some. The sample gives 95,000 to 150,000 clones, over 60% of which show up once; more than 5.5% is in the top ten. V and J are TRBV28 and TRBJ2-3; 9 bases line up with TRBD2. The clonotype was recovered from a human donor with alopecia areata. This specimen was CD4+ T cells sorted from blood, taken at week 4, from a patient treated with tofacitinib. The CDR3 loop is CASSQQRLADSTDTQYF. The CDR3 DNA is TGTGCCAGCAGTCAACAACGACTAGCGGACAGCACAGATACGCAGTATTTT.